Following are 10 T cell receptor beta chains from one sample sequenced in a study of beta chain features in type 1 diabetes. The sequenced template was cDNA made from the entire isolated RNA. Method: immunoSEQ multiplex PCR; TCRdb's copy keeps in-frame clones and lacks some. This sample has approximately 60,000 clones, with around half found just once. No antigens are known for them. Findings of the study overall: In every one of the four CD4+ subsets, TCRB CDR3s were moderately but significantly shorter in Type 1 diabetes patients.

Sequencing used Tregs from blood. These receptors came from a woman aged 35 to 49 with type 1 diabetes.

V usage is TRBV6-5 and J usage is TRBJ1-2; unclear D gene. The CDR3 length is 15 residues. Trimming stripped 2 bases from V and 0 bases from J, with 10 bases between. Looked up from germline, CDR1 is MNHEY and CDR2 is SVGAGI. The CDR3 DNA sequence: TGTGCCAGCAGTTACGAGCCCGGAGCTAACTATGGCTACACCTTC. Protein sequence: CASSYEPGANYGYTF.

The chain joins TRBV4-2 to TRBJ1-1; the D is unclear. The CDR3 is made up of 14 amino acids. The V and J ends lost 3 bases and 0 bases respectively, with 8 bases between them. Germline CDR1 is LGHNA and CDR2 is YNFKEQ. Here the CDR3 reads CASSHLQVNTEAFF. The CDR3 DNA sequence: TGTGCCAGCAGCCATCTTCAGGTGAACACTGAAGCTTTCTTT.

This chain uses TRBV4-1 with TRBJ2-3, with D perhaps TRBD1 (7 bases). The CDR3 covers 15 residues. V lost 6 bases and J lost 1, with 14 bases in between. Germline V CDR1 and CDR2: MGHRA, YSYEKL. CDR3 DNA: TGCGCCAGCAGTTCAGGGGGGAGCCGCACAGATACGCAGTATTTT. Translation: CASSSGGSRTDTQYF.

The chain combines TRBV10-3 with TRBJ1-2; no firm D call. The CDR3 length is 14 residues. Germline CDR1 is ENHRY and CDR2 is SYGVKD. The ends were cut back, 7 bases at V and 3 bases at J, with 15 bases in the middle. DNA for the CDR3: TGTGCCATCAACCTTCGAGGCAGTGACTATGGCTACACCTTC. The encoded protein is CAINLRGSDYGYTF.

The chain uses TRBV7-9 and TRBJ1-1; D might be TRBD1 (6 bases). Germline V gives CDR1 SEHNR, CDR2 FQNEAQ (reference sequence). The CDR3 is 15 amino acids. V lost 7 bases, J lost 2 bases, and 17 bases lay in between. CDR3: CASNKRGGVNTEAFF. The CDR3 nucleotides read TGTGCCAGCAACAAAAGGGGGGGGGTCAACACTGAAGCTTTCTTT.

The V gene is TRBV10-3, the J gene TRBJ2-5; D is undetermined. The last part of the DNA fits TRBJ2-7 better; the J call may be wrong. The CDR3 is 11 amino acids. Germline V gene lookup returns CDR1 ENHRY and CDR2 SYGVKD. CDR3 protein: CAIGEGHEQYF. CDR3 nucleotides: TGTGCCATCGGAGAAGGCCACGAGCAGTACTTC.

This clone was detected only once. As DNA, the CDR3 is TGTGCCAGCAGCCCGACTAGCGGGAGAATCAATGAGCAGTTCTTC. Amino acids: CASSPTSGRINEQFF. The J gene is TRBJ2-1, the V gene TRBV7-3, with 12 bases fitting TRBD2. V gave up 5 bases and J gave up 6 bases; unmatched junction bases: 5. Germline loops: CDR1 SGHTA, CDR2 FQGTGA. The CDR3 is 15 amino acids.

This clone was observed a handful of times. This chain uses TRBV10-3 with TRBJ2-3, with TRBD1 matching over 9 bases. The CDR3 extends over 14 amino acids. Germline values: CDR1 ENHRY, CDR2 SYGVKD. V was pared by 7 bases and J by 2 bases, with 4 bases of the junction left unmatched. CDR3 DNA: TGTGCCATCAAAGGGACAGGGACCACAGATACGCAGTATTTT. This sequence encodes CAIKGTGTTDTQYF.

This rearrangement joins TRBV5-6 to TRBJ2-5; D possibly corresponds to TRBD2 (6 bases). Germline V gene data show CDR1 as SGHDT and CDR2 as YYEEEE. V was clipped by 0 bases and J by 4 bases, with 7 bases between them. The CDR3 contains 13 residues. CDR3 DNA sequence: TGTGCCAGCAGCTTGGGGGGAGGAGAGACCCAGTACTTC. Translation: CASSLGGGETQYF.

V gene TRBV19 combines with J gene TRBJ1-5; 11 nucleotides line up with TRBD1. Germline-derived CDR1 and CDR2 are LNHDA and SQIVND (reference sequence). Trimming removed 6 bases from V and 6 bases from J; junction bases left unmatched: 4. CDR3 length: 14 amino acids. The DNA for the CDR3 is TGTGCCAGTAGCGGGACAGGGGGGGGTCAGCCCCAGCATTTT. As protein: CASSGTGGGQPQHF.